A single sample gave rise to the 19 T cell receptor beta chains below, sequenced in a study of T cell responses to AZD1222 COVID-19 vaccine (dated by TCRdb to the early 2020s). The library was obtained by the immunoSEQ multiplex PCR assay. TCRdb's version of the immuneACCESS table is confined to in-frame rearrangements and falls short of the full clone set. An unresolved V gene accounts for under half of the shortfall where checked; the remainder is of unknown origin. Recorded for this sample are about 190,000 clones; around nine tenths of them occurred a single time. The top ten constitute around 3.6% of the sample. Interpreted using the paper, the time point label stands for: about 28 days (+/-7) after the second vaccine dose. The treatment or condition label here, explained by the study, means: meningococcal conjugate vaccine given as trial control. The specimen was peripheral blood, collected 28 days after the second dose of the MenACWY control vaccine. The source of these receptors is an adult who received the MenACWY meningococcal vaccine as a control.

The genes are TRBV7-3 and TRBJ2-3, with TRBD2 identical over 14 bases. The CDR3 is 18 amino acids. Losses at the gene ends were 4 bases for V and 4 bases for J; bases not matched to a gene: 10. CDR1 is SGHTA, CDR2 FQGTGA, per germline. CDR3 sequence: CASSSRTSGRRGADTQYF. DNA of the CDR3: TGTGCCAGCAGCTCCCGGACTAGCGGGAGGAGGGGCGCAGATACGCAGTATTTT. The whole variable domain, filled in from reference TRBV7-3 and TRBJ2-3, reads GAGVSQTPSNKVTEKGKYVELRCDPISGHTALYWYRQSLGQGPEFLIYFQGTGAADDSGLPNDRFFAVRPEGSVSTLKIQRTERGDSAVYLCASSSRTSGRRGADTQYFGPGTRLTVL.

This clone came up a few times. This rearrangement joins TRBV2 to TRBJ2-5, with a weak D call TRBD2 (5 bases). Germline CDR1 and CDR2: SNHLY and FYNNEI. The germline V and J ends were trimmed by 11 bases and 5 bases, with 12 bases remaining between them. CDR3 length: 11 amino acids. CDR3 bases: TGTGCCGCGGGCGGCGGGGAGACCCAGTACTTC. Its protein is CAAGGGETQYF.

The rearrangement links TRBV14 to TRBJ2-1; 8 positions match TRBD2. CDR3 length equals 16 residues. With V trimmed by 3 bases and J by 7 bases, 11 bases remained unmatched. Germline-derived CDR1 and CDR2 are SGHDN and FVKESK. The CDR3: CASSQEGLASVNEQFF. CDR3 coding DNA: TGTGCCAGCAGCCAGGAAGGACTAGCCAGCGTGAATGAGCAGTTCTTC. Full variable domain (outside the CDR3, taken from reference TRBV14 and TRBJ2-1): EAGVTQFPSHSVIEKGQTVTLRCDPISGHDNLYWYRRVMGKEIKFLLHFVKESKQDESGMPNNRFLAERTGGTYSTLKVQPAELEDSGVYFCASSQEGLASVNEQFFGPGTRLTVL.

This chain uses TRBV11-2 with TRBJ2-6; the match to TRBD2 covers 10 bases. The CDR3 covers 16 residues. With 0 bases clipped from V and 13 bases from J, the junction kept 9 bases outside the gene matches. Germline values: CDR1 SGHAT, CDR2 FQNNGV. DNA of the CDR3: TGTGCCAGCAGCTTAGATAGGTCTAGCGGGGGCCAGGTCCTGACTTTC. This gives the protein CASSLDRSSGGQVLTF.

This clone came up once. The J gene is TRBJ2-1, the V gene TRBV18, with D perhaps TRBD1 or TRBD2 (5 bases each). The CDR3 consists of 15 residues. The germline V and J ends were trimmed by 1 base and 5 bases, with 12 bases remaining between them. Germline V gene sequence: CDR1 KGHSH, CDR2 LQKENI. CDR3 protein: CASSPRDHVDNEQFF. The CDR3 DNA follows: TGTGCCAGCTCACCACGGGACCATGTTGACAATGAGCAGTTCTTC.

The rearrangement links TRBV3-1 (or the pseudogene TRBV3-2) to TRBJ2-5, with D perhaps matching TRBD2 (5 bases). The V and J ends lost 4 bases and 5 bases respectively, with 14 bases between them. CDR1 is LGHDT, CDR2 YNNKEL, per germline (reference sequence). This CDR3 has 14 amino acids. The CDR3 DNA sequence: TGTGCCAGCAGCCCTCCCCCTCAGCGGGAGACCCAGTACTTC. Its translation is CASSPPPQRETQYF.

The chain carries TRBV11-2 and TRBJ1-1; D possibly corresponds to TRBD1 (5 bases). CDR3 size: 15 residues. Per germline, CDR1 SGHAT and CDR2 FQNNGV. Deletions cut 5 bases from V and 4 bases from J, with 17 bases between. The CDR3 reads CASSHRSARGTEAFF. The DNA for the CDR3 is TGTGCCAGCAGCCACCGATCTGCTAGGGGCACTGAAGCTTTCTTT.

The rearrangement links TRBV18 to TRBJ2-1; maybe TRBD1 (6 bases). The CDR3 extends over 14 amino acids. The germline V gene encodes CDR1 KGHSH and CDR2 LQKENI. The V gene lost 6 bases and the J gene lost 3 bases, with 12 bases spanning the gap. The DNA for the CDR3 is TGTGCCAGCTCTCAGGGGACGGGCTACAATGAGCAGTTCTTC. Protein: CASSQGTGYNEQFF.

This chain links TRBV4-3 with TRBJ2-7, with D unclear. Germline V gene data show CDR1 as LGHNA and CDR2 as YSLEER. Trimming cost V 0 bases and J 0 bases, with 9 bases left between them. CDR3 length: 15 amino acids. CDR3 sequence reads: CASSQDLLTSYEQYF. The DNA of the CDR3 is TGCGCCAGCAGCCAAGATCTTCTAACCTCCTACGAGCAGTACTTC.

This chain uses TRBV13 with TRBJ2-3; D is undetermined. Germline-derived CDR1 and CDR2 are PRHDT and FYEKMQ (reference sequence). Trimming shortened V by 6 bases and J by 1 base, and 11 bases separated the two germline ends. The CDR3 is 14 amino acids. The CDR3 coding sequence is TGTGCCAGCAGTCGAACTTCGGGCACAGATACGCAGTATTTT. Its translation is CASSRTSGTDTQYF.

The rearrangement joins TRBV19 to TRBJ2-2, with 12 nucleotides matching TRBD2. Looked up from germline, CDR1 is LNHDA and CDR2 is SQIVND (reference sequence). The V gene end was trimmed by 2 bases and the J gene end by 4 bases; junction bases not matched to a gene: 5. The CDR3 totals 17 residues. DNA for the CDR3: TGTGCCAGTAGTATACTAGCGGGAGGGGTCGGCACCGGGGAGCTGTTTTTT. This sequence encodes CASSILAGGVGTGELFF.

The chain employs TRBV5-6 and TRBJ1-6, with D hard to call. The CDR3 is made up of 12 amino acids. Looked up from germline, CDR1 is SGHDT and CDR2 is YYEEEE. V was clipped by 3 bases and J by 10 bases, with 8 bases between them. In DNA, the CDR3 is TGTGCCAGCAGCTCGCCGGGGTCACCCCTCCACTTT. Translating it yields CASSSPGSPLHF.

The chain combines TRBV7-2 with TRBJ1-6, with D hard to call. The CDR3 totals 14 residues. Germline V gives CDR1 SGHTA, CDR2 FQGNSA. Trimming cost V 4 bases and J 8 bases, with 12 bases left between them. CDR3 amino acids: CASSSGVLYSPLHF. The CDR3 coding sequence is TGTGCCAGCAGCTCCGGGGTTCTCTATTCACCCCTCCACTTT.

This chain uses TRBV11-2 with TRBJ2-1; TRBD2 might be the D (6 bases). Trimming cost V 6 bases and J 0 bases, with 9 bases left between them. There are 14 residues in the CDR3. Looked up from germline, CDR1 is SGHAT and CDR2 is FQNNGV. The CDR3 DNA sequence: TGTGCCAGCAGACCGACTAGCTCCTACAATGAGCAGTTCTTC. Translation gives CASRPTSSYNEQFF.

CDR3: CASSRQPNTEAFF. DNA of the CDR3: TGCGCCAGCAGCCGACAGCCGAACACTGAAGCTTTCTTT. The chain combines TRBV5-1 with TRBJ1-1, with a possible D match to TRBD1 (5 bases). From germline, CDR1 is SGHRS and CDR2 YFSETQ. CDR3 length: 13 amino acids. V lost 4 bases and J 1 base, leaving 8 bases between the germline ends.

This clone was picked up one time. This chain uses TRBV2 with TRBJ2-5, with TRBD2 matching over 12 bases. The CDR3 loop spans 13 amino acids. V was clipped by 11 bases and J by 0 bases; unmatched bases: 1. The germline V gene has CDR1 SNHLY and CDR2 FYNNEI. The CDR3 DNA reads TGTGCCCGACTAGCGGGAGACCAAGAGACCCAGTACTTC. This codes for CARLAGDQETQYF.

CDR3 nucleotide sequence: TGTGCCAGCAGCTTCGAACAGACAGCCGATACGCAGTATTTT. Translation gives CASSFEQTADTQYF. The rearrangement links TRBV7-2 to TRBJ2-3, with TRBD1 as a possible D gene (5 bases). Germline V gene data show CDR1 as SGHTA and CDR2 as FQGNSA. This CDR3 is built from 14 residues. Trimming took off 3 bases at V and 6 bases at J, with 13 bases between the two ends.

The chain links TRBV19 to TRBJ1-5, with unresolved D. This CDR3 contains 14 residues. V shed 7 bases and J shed 0 bases, with 10 bases lying between them. The germline V gene has CDR1 LNHDA and CDR2 SQIVND (reference sequence). The CDR3 sequence is CASKIRYSNQPQHF. In DNA, the CDR3 is TGTGCCAGTAAGATCCGTTATAGCAATCAGCCCCAGCATTTT.

The J gene is TRBJ1-1, the V gene TRBV7-9, with D unresolved. V was trimmed by 0 bases and J by 7 bases, leaving 0 bases between them. The CDR3 totals 10 residues. Per the germline V gene, CDR1 is SEHNR and CDR2 is FQNEAQ (reference sequence). Here the CDR3 reads CASSLAEAFF. CDR3 DNA: TGTGCCAGCAGCTTAGCTGAAGCTTTCTTT.